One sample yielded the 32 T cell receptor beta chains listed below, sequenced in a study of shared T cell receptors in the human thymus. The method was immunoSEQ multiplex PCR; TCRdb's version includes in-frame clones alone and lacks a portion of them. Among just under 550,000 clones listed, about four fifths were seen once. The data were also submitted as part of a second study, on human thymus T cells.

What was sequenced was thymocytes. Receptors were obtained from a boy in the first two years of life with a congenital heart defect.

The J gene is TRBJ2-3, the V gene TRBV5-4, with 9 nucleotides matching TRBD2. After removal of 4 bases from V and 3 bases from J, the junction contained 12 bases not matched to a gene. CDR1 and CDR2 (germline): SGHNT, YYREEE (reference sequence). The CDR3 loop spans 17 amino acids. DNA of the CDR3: TGTGCCAGCAGCCGCGGGGTGGGCAGCGGGAGGACAGATACGCAGTATTTT. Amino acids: CASSRGVGSGRTDTQYF. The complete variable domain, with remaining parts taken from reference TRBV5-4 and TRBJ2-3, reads ETGVTQSPTHLIKTRGQQVTLRCSSQSGHNTVSWYQQALGQGPQFIFQYYREEENGRGNFPPRFSGLQFPNYSSELNVNALELDDSALYLCASSRGVGSGRTDTQYFGPGTRLTVL.

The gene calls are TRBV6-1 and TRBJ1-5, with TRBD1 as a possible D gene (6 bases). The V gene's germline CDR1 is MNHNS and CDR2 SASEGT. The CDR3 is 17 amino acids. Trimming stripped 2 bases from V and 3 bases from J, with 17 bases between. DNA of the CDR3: TGTGCCAGCAGTGAATGGCGGCAGGGGCCTCTCAATCAGCCCCAGCATTTT. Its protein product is CASSEWRQGPLNQPQHF.

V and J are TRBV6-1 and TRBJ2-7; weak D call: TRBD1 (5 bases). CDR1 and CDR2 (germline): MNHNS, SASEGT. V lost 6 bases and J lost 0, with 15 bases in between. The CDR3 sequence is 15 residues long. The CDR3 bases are TGTGCCAGCAGCCCAATTAGGGGCTACTCCTACGAGCAGTACTTC. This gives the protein CASSPIRGYSYEQYF.

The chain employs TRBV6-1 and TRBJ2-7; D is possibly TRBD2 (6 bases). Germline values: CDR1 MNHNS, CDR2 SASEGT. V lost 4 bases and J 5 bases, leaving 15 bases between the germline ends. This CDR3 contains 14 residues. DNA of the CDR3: TGTGCCAGCAGTGGGGTGACAAGGAGGGACGAGCAGTACTTC. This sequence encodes CASSGVTRRDEQYF.

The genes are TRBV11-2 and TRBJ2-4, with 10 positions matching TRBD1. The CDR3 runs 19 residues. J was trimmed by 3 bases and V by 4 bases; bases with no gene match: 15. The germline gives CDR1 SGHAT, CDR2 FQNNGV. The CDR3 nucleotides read TGTGCCAGCAGCTCAGGACAGGGGGACTGGCTTTCAGTCAAAAACATTCAGTACTTC. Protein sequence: CASSSGQGDWLSVKNIQYF. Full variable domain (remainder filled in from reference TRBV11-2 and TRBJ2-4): EAGVAQSPRYKIIEKRQSVAFWCNPISGHATLYWYQQILGQGPKLLIQFQNNGVVDDSQLPKDRFSAERLKGVDSTLKIQPAKLEDSAVYLCASSSGQGDWLSVKNIQYFGAGTRLSVL.

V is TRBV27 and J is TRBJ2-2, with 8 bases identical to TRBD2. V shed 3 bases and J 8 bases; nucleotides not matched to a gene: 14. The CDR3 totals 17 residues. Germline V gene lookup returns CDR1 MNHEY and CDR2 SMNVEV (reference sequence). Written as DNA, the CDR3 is TGTGCCAGCAGTTTTGGACTAGCTAGGGGGACGTTAGGGGAGCTGTTTTTT. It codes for CASSFGLARGTLGELFF.

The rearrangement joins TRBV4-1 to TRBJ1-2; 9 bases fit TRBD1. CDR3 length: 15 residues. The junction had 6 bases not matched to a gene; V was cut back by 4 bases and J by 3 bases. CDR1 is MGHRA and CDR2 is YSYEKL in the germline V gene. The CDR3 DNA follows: TGCGCCAGCAGCCGTCCACAGGGGGCAGACTATGGCTACACCTTC. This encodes CASSRPQGADYGYTF.

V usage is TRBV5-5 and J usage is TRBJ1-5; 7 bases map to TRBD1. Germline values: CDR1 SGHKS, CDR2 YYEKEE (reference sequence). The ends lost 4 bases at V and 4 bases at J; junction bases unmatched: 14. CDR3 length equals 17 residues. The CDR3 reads CASSIGQDVRPNQPQHF. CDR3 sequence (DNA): TGTGCCAGCAGCATTGGACAGGACGTTAGGCCTAATCAGCCCCAGCATTTT.

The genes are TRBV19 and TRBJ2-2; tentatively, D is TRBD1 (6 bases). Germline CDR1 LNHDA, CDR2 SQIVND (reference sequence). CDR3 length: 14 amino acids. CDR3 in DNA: TGTCCACGGGCTAGAGGGGGAAACACCGGGGAGCTGTTTTTT. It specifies CPRARGGNTGELFF.

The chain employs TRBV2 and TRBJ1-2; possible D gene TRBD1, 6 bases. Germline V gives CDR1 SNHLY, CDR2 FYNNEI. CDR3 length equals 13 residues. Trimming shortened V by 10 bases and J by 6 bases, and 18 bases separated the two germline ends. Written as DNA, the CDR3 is TGTGCCACCCAGTCCCAACAGGGTCATGGCTACACCTTC. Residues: CATQSQQGHGYTF.

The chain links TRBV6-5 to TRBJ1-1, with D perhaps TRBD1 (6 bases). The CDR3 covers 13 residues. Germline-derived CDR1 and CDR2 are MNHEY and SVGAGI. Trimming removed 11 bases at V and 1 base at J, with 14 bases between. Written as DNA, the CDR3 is TGTGCCGCTCGGGGGGACAAGAACACTGAAGCTTTCTTT. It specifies CAARGDKNTEAFF.

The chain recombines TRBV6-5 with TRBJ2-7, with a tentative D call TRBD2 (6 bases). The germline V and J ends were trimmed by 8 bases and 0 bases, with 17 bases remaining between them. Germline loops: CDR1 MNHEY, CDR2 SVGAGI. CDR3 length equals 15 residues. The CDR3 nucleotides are TGTGCCAGCGAAACGATTAACGGGGGCTCCTACGAGCAGTACTTC. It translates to CASETINGGSYEQYF.

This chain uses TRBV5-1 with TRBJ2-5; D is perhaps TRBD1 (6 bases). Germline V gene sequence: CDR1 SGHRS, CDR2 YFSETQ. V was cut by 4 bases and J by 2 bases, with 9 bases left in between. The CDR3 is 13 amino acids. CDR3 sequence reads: CASSLDRQETQYF. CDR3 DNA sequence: TGCGCCAGCAGCCTGGACAGACAAGAGACCCAGTACTTC.

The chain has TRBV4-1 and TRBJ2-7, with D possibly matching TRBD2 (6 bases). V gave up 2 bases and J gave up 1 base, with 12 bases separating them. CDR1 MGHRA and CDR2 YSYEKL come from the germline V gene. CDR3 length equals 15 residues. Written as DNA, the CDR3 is TGCGCCAGCAGCCAACGCCCGACTAGTTCCTACGAGCAGTACTTC. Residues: CASSQRPTSSYEQYF.

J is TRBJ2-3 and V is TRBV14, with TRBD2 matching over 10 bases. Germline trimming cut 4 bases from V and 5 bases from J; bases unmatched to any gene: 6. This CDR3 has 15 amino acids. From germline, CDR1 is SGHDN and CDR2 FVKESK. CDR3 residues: CASSRRLAGVDTQYF. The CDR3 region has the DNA TGTGCCAGCAGCCGGAGGCTAGCGGGAGTAGATACGCAGTATTTT.

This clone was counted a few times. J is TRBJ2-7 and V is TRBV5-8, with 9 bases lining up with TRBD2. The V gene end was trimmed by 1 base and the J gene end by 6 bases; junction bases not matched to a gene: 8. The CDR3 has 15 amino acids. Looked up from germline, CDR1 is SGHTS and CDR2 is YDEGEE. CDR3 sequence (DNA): TGTGCCAGCAGCTTGCTGTTAGCGGGAGCTCGCGAGCAGTACTTC. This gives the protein CASSLLLAGAREQYF.

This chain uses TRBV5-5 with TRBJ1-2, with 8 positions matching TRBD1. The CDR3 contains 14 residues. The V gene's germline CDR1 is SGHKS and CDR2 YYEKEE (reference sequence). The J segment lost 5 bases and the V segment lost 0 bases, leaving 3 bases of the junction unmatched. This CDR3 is CASSLGTGRYGYTF. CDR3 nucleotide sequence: TGTGCCAGCAGCTTGGGGACAGGGCGGTATGGCTACACCTTC.

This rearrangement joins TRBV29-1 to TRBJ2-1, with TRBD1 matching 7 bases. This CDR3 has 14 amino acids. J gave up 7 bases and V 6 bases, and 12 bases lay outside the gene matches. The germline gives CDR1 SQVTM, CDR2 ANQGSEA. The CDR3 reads CSVVSGTAVNEQFF. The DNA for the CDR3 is TGCAGCGTCGTATCCGGGACAGCAGTTAATGAGCAGTTCTTC.

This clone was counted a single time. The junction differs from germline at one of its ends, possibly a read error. CDR3 sequence: CASSSGTELYEQYF. For the CDR3, the DNA is TGTGCTAGCAGCTCCGGGACTGAACTCTACGAGCAGTACTTC. V usage is TRBV7-7 and J usage is TRBJ2-7; possible D gene TRBD2, 6 bases. The CDR3 runs 14 residues. Germline V lookup: CDR1 SSHAT, CDR2 FNYEAQ (reference sequence).

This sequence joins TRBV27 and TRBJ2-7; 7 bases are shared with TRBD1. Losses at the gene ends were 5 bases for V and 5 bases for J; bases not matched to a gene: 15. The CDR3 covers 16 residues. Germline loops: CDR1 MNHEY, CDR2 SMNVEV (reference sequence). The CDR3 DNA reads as TGTGCCAGCAGTGGGGTGCAGGGGGAACTACTAAACGAGCAGTACTTC. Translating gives CASSGVQGELLNEQYF.

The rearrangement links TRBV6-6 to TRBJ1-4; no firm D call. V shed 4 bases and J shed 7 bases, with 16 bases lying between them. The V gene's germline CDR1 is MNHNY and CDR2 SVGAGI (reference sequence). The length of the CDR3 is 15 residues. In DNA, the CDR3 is TGTGCCAGCAGTTCCGCGGGCCTTGGCGGTGAAAAACTGTTTTTT. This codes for CASSSAGLGGEKLFF.

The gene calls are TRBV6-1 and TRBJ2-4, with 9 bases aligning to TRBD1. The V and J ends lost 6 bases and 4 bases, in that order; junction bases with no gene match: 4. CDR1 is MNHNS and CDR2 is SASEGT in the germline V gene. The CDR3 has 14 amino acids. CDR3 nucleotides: TGTGCCAGCAGCTCCGGGACAGGGAAAAACATTCAGTACTTC. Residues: CASSSGTGKNIQYF.

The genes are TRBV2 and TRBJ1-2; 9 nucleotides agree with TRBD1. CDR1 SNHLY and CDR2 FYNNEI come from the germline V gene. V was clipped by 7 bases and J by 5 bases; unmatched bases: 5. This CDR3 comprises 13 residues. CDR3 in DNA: TGTGCCAGCAACCACGGGACAGGGTATGGCTACACCTTC. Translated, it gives CASNHGTGYGYTF.

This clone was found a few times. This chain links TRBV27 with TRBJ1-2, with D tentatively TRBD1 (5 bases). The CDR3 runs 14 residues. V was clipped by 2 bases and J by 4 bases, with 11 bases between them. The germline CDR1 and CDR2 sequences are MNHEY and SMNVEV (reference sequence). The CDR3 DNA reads TGTGCCAGCAGTTTAACAGGATTTAGCTATGGCTACACCTTC. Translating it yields CASSLTGFSYGYTF.

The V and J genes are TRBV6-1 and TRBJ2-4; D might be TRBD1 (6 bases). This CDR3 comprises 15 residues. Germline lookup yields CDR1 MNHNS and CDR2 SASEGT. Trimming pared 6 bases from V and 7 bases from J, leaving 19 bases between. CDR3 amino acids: CASRPREGGVNIQYF. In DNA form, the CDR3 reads TGTGCCAGCAGGCCCCGGGAAGGGGGAGTTAACATTCAGTACTTC.

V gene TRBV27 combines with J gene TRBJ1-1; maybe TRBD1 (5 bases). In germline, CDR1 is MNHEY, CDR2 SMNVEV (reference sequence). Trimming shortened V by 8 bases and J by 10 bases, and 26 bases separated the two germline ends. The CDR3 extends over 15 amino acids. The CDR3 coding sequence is TGTGCCAGCGGCCCGATCCGGATCGCCGTGGGGGGAGCTTTCTTT. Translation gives CASGPIRIAVGGAFF.

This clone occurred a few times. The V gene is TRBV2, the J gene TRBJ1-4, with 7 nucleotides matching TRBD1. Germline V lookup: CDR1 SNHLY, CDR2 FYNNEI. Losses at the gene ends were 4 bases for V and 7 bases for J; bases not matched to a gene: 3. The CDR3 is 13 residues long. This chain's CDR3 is CASSGAGGEKLFF. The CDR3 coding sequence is TGTGCCAGCAGTGGGGCAGGGGGTGAAAAACTGTTTTTT. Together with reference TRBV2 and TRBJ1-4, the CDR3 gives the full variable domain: EPEVTQTPSHQVTQMGQEVILRCVPISNHLYFYWYRQILGQKVEFLVSFYNNEISEKSEIFDDQFSVERPDGSNFTLKIRSTKLEDSAMYFCASSGAGGEKLFFGSGTQLSVL.

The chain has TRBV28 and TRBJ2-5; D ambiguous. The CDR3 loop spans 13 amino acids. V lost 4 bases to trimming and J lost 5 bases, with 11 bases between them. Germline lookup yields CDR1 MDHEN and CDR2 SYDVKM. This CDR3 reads CASSSPGWETQYF. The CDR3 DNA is TGTGCCAGCAGTTCTCCTGGCTGGGAGACCCAGTACTTC.

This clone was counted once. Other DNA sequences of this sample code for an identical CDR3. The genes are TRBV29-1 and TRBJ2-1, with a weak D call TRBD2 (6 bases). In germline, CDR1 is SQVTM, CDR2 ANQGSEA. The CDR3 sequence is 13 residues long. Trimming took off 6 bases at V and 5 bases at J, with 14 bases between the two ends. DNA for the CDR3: TGCAGCGTAGCCGGGACTTCGAACAATGAGCAGTTCTTC. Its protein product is CSVAGTSNNEQFF.

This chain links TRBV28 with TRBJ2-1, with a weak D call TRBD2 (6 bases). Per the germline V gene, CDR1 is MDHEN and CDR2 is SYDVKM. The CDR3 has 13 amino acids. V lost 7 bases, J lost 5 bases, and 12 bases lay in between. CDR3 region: CASNIAENNEQFF. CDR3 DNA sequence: TGTGCCAGCAATATAGCGGAAAACAATGAGCAGTTCTTC.

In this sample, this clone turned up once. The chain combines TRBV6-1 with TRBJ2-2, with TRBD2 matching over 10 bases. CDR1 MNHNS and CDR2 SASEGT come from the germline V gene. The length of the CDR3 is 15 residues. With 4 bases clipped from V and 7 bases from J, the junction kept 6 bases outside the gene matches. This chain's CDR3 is CASSASGRWGGELFF. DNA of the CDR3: TGTGCCAGCAGTGCTAGCGGGAGATGGGGCGGGGAGCTGTTTTTT.

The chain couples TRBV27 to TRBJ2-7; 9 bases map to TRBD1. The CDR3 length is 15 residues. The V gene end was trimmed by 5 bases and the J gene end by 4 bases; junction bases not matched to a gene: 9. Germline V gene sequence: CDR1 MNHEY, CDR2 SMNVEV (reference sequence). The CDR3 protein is CASSKQRDRVYEQYF. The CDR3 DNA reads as TGTGCCAGCAGTAAGCAACGGGACAGGGTTTACGAGCAGTACTTC.